This TCR beta chain was profiled in a study of Graves' ophthalmopathy and Graves' hyperthyroidism. Amplification of TCR beta CDR3 regions used RNA transcripts. RT-PCR in the first round used HTBI primers; a second-round multiplex PCR followed. In TCRdb, the multiplex PCR reads were re-called with MiXCR into one record per CDR3 protein. The sample lists 900,000 to 1,200,000 distinct CDR3 sequences, about two fifths occurring once. Sequenced sample: peripheral blood or thyroid tissue (not recorded which). The receptor was derived from an adult man with Graves' hyperthyroidism.

For the CDR3, the DNA is TGTGCCAGCAGCTGGGACAGAATCGAGCAGTACTTC. It is translated as CASSWDRIEQYF. The gene calls are TRBV6-1 and TRBJ2-7; 7 bases fit TRBD1. The V and J ends lost 6 bases and 6 bases, in that order; junction bases with no gene match: 5. Looked up from germline, CDR1 is MNHNS and CDR2 is SASEGT. The CDR3 is 12 amino acids.